The T cell receptor beta chain described here comes from a study of regulatory T cells in long-lasting Graves disease. In building TCR beta libraries, iRepertoire HTBI primers were used together with Arm-PCR of CDR3 regions. TCRdb reprocessed the multiplex PCR reads with MiXCR, giving one entry per CDR3 protein. Here the sample spans some 250,000 distinct CDR3 sequences, about 18% being singletons. The V gene's germline CDR1 is SGHTA and CDR2 FQGNSA. CDR3 length: 15 residues. J lost 3 bases, V lost 2 bases, and 4 bases had no gene match. This clonotype was detected ten times or more. Time point given: newly diagnosed GD, antithyroid drugs for less than 3 months. RNA from PBMCs was the source of the TCR library. With EDTA tubes as the receptacles, about 10 milliliters of peripheral blood were drawn.

The chain couples TRBV7-2 to TRBJ1-3, with 7 nucleotides matching TRBD1. This specimen consisted of peripheral blood mononuclear cells (PBMCs), obtained at new diagnosis, from a patient treated with antithyroid drugs. The clonotype originates from a female donor with Graves disease. The CDR3 DNA follows: TGTGCCAGCAGCTTAAACAGGGGAATTGGAAACACCATATATTTT. It specifies CASSLNRGIGNTIYF.